Below are 16 T cell receptor beta chains sequenced from a single sample in a study of cytomegalovirus exposure and HLA in healthy donors. A multiplex PCR was run with 60 Vbeta primers and 13 Jbeta primers. Assay used: immunoSEQ multiplex PCR; TCRdb lists only in-frame clones, some missing. The top ten clones hold about 3.4% of a sample with under 200,000 clones, over 70% of them seen once. What was sequenced was PBMCs. Source of these receptors: a woman aged 50 to 65 in good health and CMV-seropositive.

The chain is built from TRBV15 and TRBJ2-6; D is possibly TRBD2 (5 bases). Looked up from germline, CDR1 is LNHNV and CDR2 is YYDKDF (reference sequence). The V end was cut by 9 bases, the J end by 0 bases, with 9 bases between. CDR3 length: 14 amino acids. CDR3 sequence: CATTRVSGANVLTF. CDR3 sequence (DNA): TGTGCCACTACGAGGGTCTCTGGGGCCAACGTCCTGACTTTC.

This chain joins TRBV5-4 and TRBJ2-2, with 14 nucleotides matching TRBD2. The CDR3 contains 17 residues. Germline V lookup: CDR1 SGHNT, CDR2 YYREEE (reference sequence). Trimming cost V 4 bases and J 4 bases; bases outside gene matches: 6. The CDR3 sequence is CASSQGLAGVSTGELFF. The CDR3 DNA reads as TGTGCCAGCAGCCAGGGACTAGCGGGAGTCAGCACCGGGGAGCTGTTTTTT.

The chain carries TRBV7-8 and TRBJ2-2, with D possibly matching TRBD1 (6 bases). Germline CDR1 is SGHVS and CDR2 is FQNEAQ. The CDR3 consists of 17 residues. V was shortened by 5 bases and J by 0 bases, with 16 bases between the two germline ends. DNA of the CDR3: TGTGCCAGCAGCAGCTCCTGGGGGCCGTCGAACACCGGGGAGCTGTTTTTT. Encoded protein: CASSSSWGPSNTGELFF.

This chain joins TRBV2 and TRBJ1-2; TRBD1 agrees at 7 bases. The germline gives CDR1 SNHLY, CDR2 FYNNEI. The CDR3 extends over 13 amino acids. V lost 8 bases, J lost 14 bases, and 17 bases stayed unmatched. CDR3 DNA: TGTGCCAGCTCTGTACTCCTTAACAGGGGTGAAACCTTC. Protein sequence: CASSVLLNRGETF.

The rearrangement joins TRBV18 to TRBJ2-1, with 10 bases identical to TRBD1. CDR1 KGHSH and CDR2 LQKENI come from the germline V gene. This CDR3 region has 16 residues. Germline trimming cut 3 bases from V and 6 bases from J; bases unmatched to any gene: 8. The CDR3 here is CASSPGTGVAFNEQFF. The CDR3 DNA is TGTGCCAGCTCACCCGGGACAGGGGTTGCTTTCAATGAGCAGTTCTTC.

The chain recombines TRBV6-6 with TRBJ1-4; TRBD1 is a possible D gene (6 bases). V was cut by 6 bases and J by 6 bases, with 14 bases left in between. The CDR3 is 14 residues long. Germline loops: CDR1 MNHNY, CDR2 SVGAGI (reference sequence). CDR3 in amino acids: CASRHRESDEKLFF. CDR3 bases: TGTGCCAGCAGACACAGGGAAAGTGATGAAAAACTGTTTTTT.

The chain joins TRBV2 to TRBJ1-1; possible D gene TRBD1, 6 bases. Germline V gene lookup returns CDR1 SNHLY and CDR2 FYNNEI. Trimming removed 6 bases at V and 5 bases at J, with 13 bases between. The CDR3 covers 13 residues. The CDR3 sequence: CASSSDSRTEAFF. CDR3 DNA sequence: TGTGCCAGCAGCTCGGACAGCAGAACTGAAGCTTTCTTT.

The chain joins TRBV18 to TRBJ2-7; the match to TRBD1 covers 10 bases. After removal of 1 base from V and 2 bases from J, the junction contained 5 bases not matched to a gene. The CDR3 covers 16 residues. The V gene's germline CDR1 is KGHSH and CDR2 LQKENI. In nucleotides, the CDR3 is TGTGCCAGCTCACCACGCGGACAGGGGGGAACCTACGAGCAGTACTTC. Translation gives CASSPRGQGGTYEQYF.

This clone was recorded only once. The gene calls are TRBV7-9 and TRBJ2-3; TRBD2 matches 8 bases. The germline CDR1 and CDR2 sequences are SEHNR and FQNEAQ (reference sequence). The ends lost 2 bases at V and 4 bases at J; junction bases unmatched: 8. The CDR3 contains 16 residues. For the CDR3, the DNA is TGTGCCAGCAGCTTATGGTCGGGGGGGCCTTCAGATACGCAGTATTTT. It specifies CASSLWSGGPSDTQYF.

This clone showed up just a few times. The V call is TRBV5-6, the J call TRBJ2-7; 12 positions agree with TRBD2. The CDR3 loop spans 18 amino acids. Germline CDR1 SGHDT, CDR2 YYEEEE. V trimming: 1 base; J trimming: 2 bases; junction bases outside the gene matches: 10. The CDR3 spells CASSLTTSGSGSPYEQYF. The DNA for the CDR3 is TGTGCCAGCAGCTTGACGACTAGCGGGAGCGGTTCGCCCTACGAGCAGTACTTC.

Comments on this clone: This specimen includes other DNA sequences encoding the same CDR3. The chain couples TRBV2 to TRBJ1-1; no firm D call. Trimming shortened V by 5 bases and J by 8 bases, and 18 bases separated the two germline ends. There are 14 residues in the CDR3. Germline CDR1 is SNHLY and CDR2 is FYNNEI. Here the CDR3 reads CASSFAQSSTEAFF. The CDR3 DNA reads as TGTGCCAGCAGTTTTGCCCAATCTAGCACCGAAGCTTTCTTT.

The chain has TRBV7-9 and TRBJ1-2; TRBD1 might be the D (5 bases). Germline CDR1 is SEHNR and CDR2 is FQNEAQ (reference sequence). The CDR3 is made up of 13 amino acids. V lost 0 bases and J lost 5, with 7 bases in between. The CDR3 DNA sequence: TGTGCCAGCAGCTTAGCGCAGGGTTATGGCTACACCTTC. As protein: CASSLAQGYGYTF.

This chain uses TRBV27 with TRBJ2-5; 7 bases line up with TRBD2. V gave up 2 bases and J gave up 2 bases; unmatched junction bases: 5. The germline V gene encodes CDR1 MNHEY and CDR2 SMNVEV (reference sequence). This CDR3 has 15 amino acids. The CDR3 DNA is TGTGCCAGCAGTTTAAGGTCGGGGGGTCAAGAGACCCAGTACTTC. Its translation: CASSLRSGGQETQYF.

This clone was detected once. This chain connects TRBV2 to TRBJ1-5; TRBD1 is a possible D gene (6 bases). The CDR3 contains 15 residues. Trimming pared 6 bases from V and 0 bases from J, leaving 12 bases between. Germline V gives CDR1 SNHLY, CDR2 FYNNEI. The DNA for the CDR3 is TGTGCCAGCAGCCAAGGGGGATATAGCAATCAGCCCCAGCATTTT. This translates into CASSQGGYSNQPQHF.

This clone was seen a few times. This chain's CDR3 is CSAPGGVGQYF. CDR3 bases: TGCAGTGCCCCGGGGGGGGTGGGGCAGTACTTC. The chain joins TRBV20-1 to TRBJ2-7, with 8 bases lining up with TRBD2. CDR1 and CDR2 (germline): DFQATT, SNEGSKA (reference sequence). The CDR3 loop spans 11 amino acids. V shed 6 bases and J 9 bases; nucleotides not matched to a gene: 7.

The J gene is TRBJ2-2, the V gene TRBV11-3, with a tentative D call TRBD1 (6 bases). The CDR3 spans 14 residues. V shed 3 bases and J shed 7 bases, with 12 bases lying between them. Germline V lookup: CDR1 SGHNT, CDR2 YENEEA. CDR3 protein: CASSFGQYNGELFF. CDR3 DNA: TGTGCCAGCAGCTTCGGACAGTATAACGGGGAGCTGTTTTTT.